This is a list of T cell receptor beta chains from one sample in a study of beta chain features in type 1 diabetes. The method was immunoSEQ multiplex PCR; TCRdb's version includes in-frame clones alone and lacks a portion of them. This sample has some 120,000 clones; roughly a sixth occur once, and the top ten carry 2% to 3%. Sequenced sample: central memory CD4+ T cells from blood. These receptors were obtained from a man in his late teens or twenties with type 1 diabetes. The CDR3 runs from the conserved cysteine through the conserved F or W. Fields, in order: V gene, D gene, J gene, clone size, CDR3 protein, CDR3 DNA. D genes are given only for firm matches. Clone size is not always given. Where it is, it says once, few, many or a class for expanded clones.

TRBV7-2	.	TRBJ2-3	.	CASSLGSYTDTQYF	TGTGCCAGCAGCTTAGGCTCGTACACAGATACGCAGTATTTT
TRBV7-9	.	TRBJ1-5	.	CASSLALGLNQPQHF	TGTGCCAGCAGCTTAGCGCTGGGCCTCAATCAGCCCCAGCATTTT
TRBV30	.	TRBJ1-3	.	CAWSRGSSSGNTIYF	TGTGCCTGGAGCAGGGGCTCAAGCTCTGGAAACACCATATATTTT
TRBV14	.	TRBJ2-5	.	CASSRLDEETQYF	TGTGCCAGCAGCAGACTCGACGAGGAGACCCAGTACTTC
TRBV7-9	.	TRBJ2-7	few	CASSLGYAGSYEQYF	TGTGCCAGCAGCTTAGGGTACGCAGGTAGCTACGAGCAGTACTTC
TRBV4-1	TRBD1	TRBJ2-1	few	CASSQGWTGANEQFF	TGCGCCAGCAGCCAAGGATGGACAGGGGCGAATGAGCAGTTCTTC
TRBV7-9	TRBD2	TRBJ2-5	.	CATPPGLEGGLETQYF	TGTGCCACTCCGCCGGGACTAGAGGGGGGATTGGAGACCCAGTACTTC
TRBV7-6	TRBD1	TRBJ2-3	few	CASSLDRGYTDTQYF	TGTGCCAGCAGCTTAGACAGGGGATACACAGATACGCAGTATTTT
TRBV7-3	.	TRBJ2-1	few	CASSPSSYNEQFF	TGTGCCAGCAGCCCTAGCTCCTACAATGAGCAGTTCTTC
TRBV7-6	TRBD2	TRBJ2-3	few	CASSLGGRVSDTQYF	TGTGCCAGCAGCTTAGGCGGGAGGGTGTCAGATACGCAGTATTTT
TRBV19	TRBD2	TRBJ2-3	.	CASSGTKDTQYF	TGTGCCAGTAGTGGGACTAAGGATACGCAGTATTTT
TRBV11-2	TRBD1	TRBJ1-6	few	CASSSTGESYNSPLHF	TGTGCCAGCAGCTCTACAGGGGAGTCCTATAATTCACCCCTCCACTTT
TRBV5-6	.	TRBJ2-3	.	CASSLGPPGKDTQYF	TGTGCCAGCAGCTTGGGTCCGCCGGGGAAAGATACGCAGTATTTT
TRBV5-1	TRBD2	TRBJ2-1	.	CASSLVTSGTNEQFF	TGCGCCAGCAGCTTGGTAACTAGCGGGACAAATGAGCAGTTCTTC
TRBV7-6	.	TRBJ2-7	.	CASSADRLGEQYF	TGTGCCAGCAGCGCCGACAGGTTGGGCGAGCAGTACTTC
TRBV27	.	TRBJ2-6	many	CASRAPSSGANVLTF	TGTGCCAGCAGGGCCCCTAGCTCTGGGGCCAACGTCCTGACTTTC
TRBV18	TRBD2	TRBJ2-2	.	CASSPRGGGLNTGELFF	TGTGCCAGCTCCCCTCGTGGCGGGGGGCTTAACACCGGGGAGCTGTTTTTT
TRBV30	.	TRBJ1-6	.	CAWSDLTGNSPLHF	TGTGCCTGGAGTGACCTTACGGGGAATTCACCCCTCCACTTT
TRBV5-4	.	TRBJ2-1	.	CASSPGRGLNTDNEQFF	TGTGCCAGCAGCCCCGGGAGAGGACTTAATACTGACAATGAGCAGTTCTTC
TRBV6-5	TRBD2	TRBJ2-7	many	CASSYFLGSGNYEQYF	TGTGCCAGCAGTTACTTCCTGGGGAGCGGGAACTACGAGCAGTACTTC
TRBV29-1	.	TRBJ1-2	few	CSSRTDLYGYTF	TGCAGCTCGAGGACAGATTTATATGGCTACACCTTC